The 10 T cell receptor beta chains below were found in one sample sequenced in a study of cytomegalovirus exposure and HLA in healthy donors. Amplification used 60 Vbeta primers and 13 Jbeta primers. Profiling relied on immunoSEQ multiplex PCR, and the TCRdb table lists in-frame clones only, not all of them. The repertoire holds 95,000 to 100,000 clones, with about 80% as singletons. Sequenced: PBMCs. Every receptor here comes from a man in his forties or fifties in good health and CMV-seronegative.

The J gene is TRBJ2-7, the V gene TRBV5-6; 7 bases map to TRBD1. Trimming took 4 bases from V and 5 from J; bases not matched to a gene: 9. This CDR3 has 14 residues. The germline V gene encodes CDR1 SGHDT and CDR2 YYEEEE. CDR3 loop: CASSLDRDLHEQYF. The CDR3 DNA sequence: TGTGCCAGCAGCCTCGACAGGGACCTCCACGAGCAGTACTTC.

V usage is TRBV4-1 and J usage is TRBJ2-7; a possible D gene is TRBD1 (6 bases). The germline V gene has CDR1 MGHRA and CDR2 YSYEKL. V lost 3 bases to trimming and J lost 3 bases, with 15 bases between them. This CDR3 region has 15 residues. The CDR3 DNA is TGCGCCAGCAGCCATTTCGGGGCAGGGGACTACGAGCAGTACTTC. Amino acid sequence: CASSHFGAGDYEQYF.

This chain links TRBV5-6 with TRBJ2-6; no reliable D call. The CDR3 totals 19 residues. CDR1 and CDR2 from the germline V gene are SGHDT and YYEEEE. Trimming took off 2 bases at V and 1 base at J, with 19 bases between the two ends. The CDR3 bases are TGTGCCAGCAGCTTTATTCGGAACCTAGGCCCTTCTGGGGCCAACGTCCTGACTTTC. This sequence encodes CASSFIRNLGPSGANVLTF.

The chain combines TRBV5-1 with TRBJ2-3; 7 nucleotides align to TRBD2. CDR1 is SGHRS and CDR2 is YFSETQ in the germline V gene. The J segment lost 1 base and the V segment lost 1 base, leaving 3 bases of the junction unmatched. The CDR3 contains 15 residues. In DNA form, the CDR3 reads TGCGCCAGCAGCTTGTACACTAGCGGCACAGATACGCAGTATTTT. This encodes CASSLYTSGTDTQYF.

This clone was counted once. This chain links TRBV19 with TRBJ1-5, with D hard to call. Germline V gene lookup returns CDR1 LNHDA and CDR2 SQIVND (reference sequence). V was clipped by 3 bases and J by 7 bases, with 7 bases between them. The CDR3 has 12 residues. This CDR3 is CASSMRQQPQHF. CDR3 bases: TGTGCCAGTAGTATGAGGCAGCAGCCCCAGCATTTT.

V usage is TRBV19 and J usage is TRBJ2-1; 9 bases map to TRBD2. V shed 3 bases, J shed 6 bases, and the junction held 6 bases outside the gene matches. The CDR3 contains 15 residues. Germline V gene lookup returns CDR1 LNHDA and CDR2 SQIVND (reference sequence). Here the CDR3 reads CASSIWLAGANEQFF. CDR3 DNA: TGTGCCAGTAGTATCTGGTTAGCGGGGGCCAATGAGCAGTTCTTC.

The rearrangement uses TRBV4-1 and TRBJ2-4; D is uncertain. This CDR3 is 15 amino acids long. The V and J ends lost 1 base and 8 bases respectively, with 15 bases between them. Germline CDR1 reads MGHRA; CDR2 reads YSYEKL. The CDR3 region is CASSQGYNYEDIQYF. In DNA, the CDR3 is TGCGCCAGCAGCCAAGGTTACAATTACGAGGACATTCAGTACTTC.

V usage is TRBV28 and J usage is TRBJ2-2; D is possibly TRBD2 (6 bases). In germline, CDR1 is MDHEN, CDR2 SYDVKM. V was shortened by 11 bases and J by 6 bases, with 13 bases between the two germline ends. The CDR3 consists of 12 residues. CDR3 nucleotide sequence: TGTGCCGCCAGGGCTAGCGCCGGGGAGCTGTTTTTT. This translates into CAARASAGELFF.

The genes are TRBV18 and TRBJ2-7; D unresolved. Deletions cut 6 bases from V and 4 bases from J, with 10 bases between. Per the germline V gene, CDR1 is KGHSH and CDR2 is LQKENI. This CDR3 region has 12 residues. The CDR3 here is CASSFAEYEQYF. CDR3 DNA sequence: TGTGCCAGCTCGTTTGCAGAATACGAGCAGTACTTC.

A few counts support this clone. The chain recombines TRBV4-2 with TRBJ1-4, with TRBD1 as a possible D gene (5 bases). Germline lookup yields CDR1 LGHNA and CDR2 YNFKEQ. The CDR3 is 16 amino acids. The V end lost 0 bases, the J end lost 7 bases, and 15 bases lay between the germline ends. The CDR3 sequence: CASSQDQAGIGEKLFF. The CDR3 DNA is TGTGCCAGCAGCCAAGATCAGGCAGGGATAGGTGAAAAACTGTTTTTT.